Below, 5 T cell receptor beta chains from the same sample are listed, as sequenced in a study of blood T cell repertoires in COVID-19. The data were produced by immunoSEQ multiplex PCR, yet TCRdb's version contains in-frame clones alone and is incomplete. The repertoire holds 250,000 to 350,000 clones, 85% to 90% seen once, with 6.3% in the top ten. Material: peripheral blood. Receptors were obtained from a woman aged 45-59 years with COVID-19, enrolled during active disease.

The chain carries TRBV24-1 and TRBJ2-1; 9 nucleotides line up with TRBD2. This CDR3 region has 16 residues. Germline V gene data show CDR1 as KGHDR and CDR2 as SFDVKD. Trimming at V came to 3 bases and at J to 6 bases, leaving 8 bases not matched to a gene. The CDR3 DNA reads as TGTGCCACCAGTGATCGTAGCGGGAGTGGGGGCAATGAGCAGTTCTTC. Its protein is CATSDRSGSGGNEQFF.

A remark on this clone: The junction departs from germline at one end; a sequencing error may be responsible. V usage is TRBV29-1 and J usage is TRBJ2-4, with 12 bases that match TRBD1. The CDR3 totals 13 residues. Germline V gene sequence: CDR1 SQVTM, CDR2 ANQGSEA. CDR3 bases: TGCAGCGTAGAGGGGACAGGGGGCTCTTGGAGGCACTTC. This gives the protein CSVEGTGGSWRHF.

This clone has a single count. DNA for the CDR3: TGTGCCAGCAGTTTTAGGGGGTGGGTTGACGAGCAGTACTTC. Protein: CASSFRGWVDEQYF. The V and J genes are TRBV27 and TRBJ2-7, with D maybe TRBD1 (6 bases). This CDR3 is 14 amino acids long. With 3 bases removed from V and 5 bases from J, the gap between germline ends came to 14 bases. Germline V gene lookup returns CDR1 MNHEY and CDR2 SMNVEV (reference sequence).

The rearrangement uses TRBV5-4 and TRBJ2-2; TRBD2 is a possible D gene (6 bases). The CDR3 totals 17 residues. Trimming cost V 3 bases and J 1 base, with 16 bases left between them. Germline CDR1 and CDR2: SGHNT and YYREEE (reference sequence). The DNA for the CDR3 is TGTGCCAGCAGCTCTAAGGGAGGACTACTGAACACCGGGGAGCTGTTTTTT. Its translation is CASSSKGGLLNTGELFF.

The chain has TRBV13 and TRBJ1-6, with D maybe TRBD1 (6 bases). The V gene's germline CDR1 is PRHDT and CDR2 FYEKMQ (reference sequence). Trimming took off 3 bases at V and 17 bases at J, with 14 bases between the two ends. The CDR3 contains 12 residues. For the CDR3, the DNA is TGTGCCAGCAGCTTCCGGGGACACACTGTCCACTTT. Protein: CASSFRGHTVHF.